This TCR beta chain was profiled in a study of identical twins (dated by TCRdb to about 2016). Regarding the research as a whole: The study deep-sequenced TCR alpha and beta repertoires from monozygotic twins, unrelated adults of various ages and cord blood to test whether fetal clonotypes persist. To rule out contamination, replicate twin experiments were performed at different times with different library preparation protocols.

A remark on this clonotype: Which antigen it targets is not known. No base quality values were provided; no much bigger clone lies one nucleotide off.

The paper as a whole reports these results and caveats: A weaker excess of twin sharing was found in beta out-of-frame sequences because the signal-to-noise ratio was lowered by fewer shared sequences. Invariant T cells such as MAIT and iNKT could partly confound zero-insertion analyses, though diverse VJ usage argued against this for most clonotypes. Out-of-frame TCR alpha sequences shared between twins showed an excess of low generation-probability sequences compared with coincidental sharing between unrelated individuals. Out-of-frame TCR alpha sharing in monozygotic twins was systematically underestimated by recombination models, whereas sharing between unrelated individuals was in agreement with the recombination models. Fewer insertions were carried by abundant cord blood beta clonotypes; a weaker similar trend was observed in young adult naive repertoires, while no such trend was observed in memory repertoires. Conclusions relied on cross-sectional statistical analysis, since the same donors could not be followed over many years.

There are 14 amino acids in the CDR3, from cysteine to phenylalanine inclusive. The CDR3 DNA has 42 bases and is translated from base 1. Reading the germline V gene gives CDR1 SNHLY and CDR2 FYNNEI. At the junction V is shortened by 8 bases and J by 7 bases; bases outside the gene matches: 11. Every donor was a healthy Caucasian. The twin cohort consisted of three pairs of female monozygotic twins, all aged roughly 18 to 29 years. The RNA used for TCR libraries was isolated from peripheral blood mononuclear cells. Library creation used 5' RACE. Sequencing took place on an Illumina HiSeq 2000. A universal primer binding site was added through template switching, and the final cDNA carried a unique molecular identifier so that TCR cDNA molecules could be counted accurately. Specific primers in the conserved constant-segment region were used to synthesize first-strand cDNA for the TCR alpha and beta chains. To control for contamination, every cDNA library carried two barcodes: a SMART-Mk sample barcode plus Illumina barcodes. Two successive PCR steps introduced TruSeq adapter sequences along with Illumina sample barcodes. Sequencing of the TCR alpha and beta cDNA libraries was done on the Illumina HiSeq platform using custom primers. Turning to the authors' computational methods: Raw reads were processed with MiGEC to extract unique molecular identifiers, and MiXCR was used to determine CDR3 positions. For each individual, recombination models were inferred using an EM algorithm with the repgenHMM and IGoR tools. The tcR package in R was used for shared clonotype analysis, with sharing normalized by the product of cloneset sizes. To study raw recombination free of thymic and clonal selection effects, out-of-frame nonproductive sequences were analyzed. The public reads were reprocessed in TCRdb via fastp at Q25 and MiXCR, keeping in-frame beta chains. Here each entry gathers all rows of one CDR3 protein and keeps the most common genes and DNA. These V and J calls rely on TCRdb rather than the paper's analysis. The sample has about 890,000 distinct CDR3 sequences on record, roughly an eighth of them singletons. Clones ranked in the top ten supply about 1.5% of the sample.

This sample was shared with a second study, whose subject was yellow fever vaccine responses in identical twins. Looking at the second paper: The T cell response to vaccination in identical twins was reported by the authors to appear partly convergent and partly personalized. Focusing on identical twins, the study followed the T cell clones that responded to the vaccine, and did so with precision.

The sequence is built from TRBV2 and TRBJ1-3; a stretch of 7 junction bases matches TRBD1. The TCR comes from a woman between 18 and 29 years old in good health. Sequencing input: PBMCs. The DNA reads TGTGCCAGCGCTCCAGGGGGGAATTGGAACACCATATATTTT. It translates to CASAPGGNWNTIYF.